The entry that follows covers one TCR beta chain sequence. How the authors handled the data: Reference gene primers were amplified, and this amplification served to estimate nucleated cell counts. Using immunoSEQ multiplex PCR, the repertoire was profiled, and TCRdb retains in-frame clones only, with some absent. V and J calls and clone size are copied from that table; D and trimming were computed from the DNA. Of hundreds of thousands of clones in the sample, approximately 82% are singletons; the top ten hold 8.2%. This CDR3 has 15 residues. The V end lost 5 bases, the J end lost 3 bases, and 13 bases lay between the germline ends. In germline, CDR1 is LGHDT, CDR2 YNNKEL (reference sequence). These data originate in a study of blood T cell repertoires in COVID-19. Study-level background: COVID-19 samples collected from the United States, Italy and Spain covered acute and convalescent phases. T cells, B-cell-depleted T cells, or PBMCs supplied cDNA or gDNA.

This TCR was recovered from a woman in her fifties or sixties with acute or convalescent COVID-19. The specimen sequenced was peripheral blood. The J gene is TRBJ1-4, the V gene TRBV3-1 (or the pseudogene TRBV3-2), with unresolved D. The CDR3, as DNA: TGTGCCAGCAGCTACACATCCCTCGCTAATGAAAAACTGTTTTTT. Its protein is CASSYTSLANEKLFF.